The clone carrying this T cell receptor (beta chain) appeared a few times. What it binds is not known. This entry belongs to a study of blood T cells in healthy people across ages. Whole-study results and caveats: It was not possible, with unsorted PBMCs, to conclusively compare naive and antigen-experienced cells.

The CDR3 has 19 amino acids. Germline CDR1 and CDR2: SEHNR and FQNEAQ (reference sequence). Trimming at V came to 4 bases and at J to 0 bases, leaving 9 bases not matched to a gene. The second PCR ran about 6 to 12 cycles with a sample-barcoded 5' primer and J-beta primers. The yield of each sample was at least 3 million CDR3-containing paired-end reads. Via MiXCR, TCRdb re-called the 5' RACE reads, giving one row per CDR3 protein. The sample includes fewer than 2,000,000 distinct CDR3 sequences, about 39% seen only once; the top ten take 20% to 25%. Sequenced material: blood. J is TRBJ2-1 and V is TRBV7-9; 13 nucleotides align to TRBD2. The origin of this receptor is a human donor in good health. The CDR3 nucleotides read TGTGCCAGCAGCTCCGGGACTAGCGGGGCTCGAAGCTCCTACAATGAGCAGTTCTTC. Its protein product is CASSSGTSGARSSYNEQFF.